The rows below give T cell receptor beta chains drawn from one sample of a study of shared clonotypes between healthy human individuals. The table came from immunoSEQ multiplex PCR; TCRdb's copy has only in-frame clones and leaves some out. The sample has a few million clones; approximately 95% are singletons. Sequencing was performed on naive CD4+ T cells sorted from blood. Receptors originate from a man aged 18 to 35 in good health. CDR3s include the opening cysteine and the closing phenylalanine or tryptophan. D genes are given only for firm matches. Some rows mark clone size as missing; the rest say once, few, many or name a class of expanded clone.

clone_size	v_call	j_call	d_call	cdr3_aa	cdr3_nt
NA	TRBV9	TRBJ1-6	TRBD1	CASSVTGQGDSPLHF	TGTGCCAGCAGCGTAACGGGACAGGGCGATTCACCCCTCCACTTT
NA	TRBV19	TRBJ2-1	TRBD2	CASSPSGSLTYNEQFF	TGTGCCAGTAGTCCTAGCGGGAGTCTCACCTACAATGAGCAGTTCTTC
NA	TRBV5-1	TRBJ2-5	NA	CASSPGGPGETQYF	TGCGCCAGCAGCCCGGGGGGCCCCGGGGAGACCCAGTACTTC
once	TRBV5-1	TRBJ2-3	TRBD1	CASRQTGSADTQYF	TGCGCCAGCAGACAGACAGGGAGCGCAGATACGCAGTATTTT
NA	TRBV10-3	TRBJ2-3	TRBD2	CAISEPPGGEQYF	TGTGCCATCAGTGAACCTCCGGGGGGGGAGCAGTATTTT
NA	TRBV30	TRBJ1-6	NA	CAWSDDRYTLHF	TGTGCCTGGAGTGATGACAGGTACACCCTCCACTTT
NA	TRBV7-2	TRBJ1-4	TRBD1	CASSRGQGAGKLFF	TGTGCCAGCAGCCGGGGACAGGGGGCCGGAAAACTGTTTTTT
NA	TRBV30	TRBJ2-7	NA	CAWGTYEQYF	TGTGCCTGGGGGACCTACGAGCAGTACTTC
NA	TRBV6-6	TRBJ1-4	NA	CASSLGGTNEKLFF	TGTGCCAGCAGTCTCGGGGGCACTAATGAAAAACTGTTTTTT
once	TRBV30	TRBJ2-5	NA	CAWSRGGRPRYF	TGTGCCTGGAGTCGAGGGGGACGGCCAAGATACTTC
NA	TRBV6-5	TRBJ1-2	NA	CASSYGGYGYTF	TGTGCCAGCAGTTACGGGGGGTATGGCTACACCTTC
once	TRBV5-6	TRBJ2-7	NA	CASSLGVLEQYF	TGTGCCAGCAGCTTGGGAGTCCTGGAGCAGTACTTC
NA	TRBV5-4	TRBJ1-3	NA	CASSLGGSAFGNTIYF	TGTGCCAGCAGCTTGGGGGGGAGCGCATTTGGAAACACCATATATTTT
once	TRBV6-5	TRBJ2-7	NA	CASRQPGTYEQYF	TGTGCCAGCCGTCAACCCGGGACCTACGAGCAGTACTTC
NA	TRBV6-6	TRBJ2-2	NA	CATRPPNTGELFF	TGTGCCACCCGGCCCCCGAACACCGGGGAGCTGTTTTTT
NA	TRBV11-2	TRBJ2-5	TRBD1	CASSLSGQGEETQYF	TGTGCCAGCAGCTTAAGTGGGCAGGGGGAGGAGACCCAGTACTTC
NA	TRBV5-6	TRBJ1-1	NA	CASAGQGTEAFF	TGTGCCAGCGCGGGGCAGGGAACTGAAGCTTTCTTT
NA	TRBV4-1	TRBJ2-1	TRBD2	CASSPLAGGLNEQFF	TGCGCCAGCAGCCCACTAGCGGGAGGGCTCAATGAGCAGTTCTTC
NA	TRBV9	TRBJ2-2	TRBD2	CASSAGDSGTLTGELFF	TGTGCCAGCAGCGCGGGGGATAGCGGGACTCTCACCGGGGAGCTGTTTTTT
NA	TRBV6-6	TRBJ2-3	NA	CASNPLRTDTQYF	TGTGCCAGCAATCCCCTGCGCACAGATACGCAGTATTTT
NA	TRBV15	TRBJ1-4	TRBD1	CATSRGQGSEKLFF	TGTGCCACCAGCAGAGGACAGGGAAGCGAAAAACTGTTTTTT
NA	TRBV6-1	TRBJ1-1	NA	CASVPGAGTEAFF	TGTGCCAGCGTACCAGGGGCTGGGACTGAAGCTTTCTTT
NA	TRBV19	TRBJ2-5	TRBD2	CAVSSGREKETQYF	TGTGCCGTTTCTAGCGGGAGGGAGAAAGAGACCCAGTACTTC
NA	TRBV7-6	TRBJ2-1	NA	CASSSGLRIAEQFF	TGTGCCAGCAGCTCGGGACTGAGGATCGCTGAGCAGTTCTTC
NA	TRBV4-3	TRBJ2-1	TRBD2	CASSVTTAPGLVGSGHENEQFF	TGCGCCAGCAGCGTAACAACGGCACCGGGACTAGTGGGGTCGGGTCATGAGAATGAGCAGTTCTTC
NA	TRBV7-9	TRBJ2-7	TRBD2	CASSLASGASYEQYF	TGTGCCAGCAGCTTAGCTAGCGGGGCCTCCTACGAGCAGTACTTC
NA	TRBV7-2	TRBJ2-3	NA	CASSRQGGSTDTQYF	TGTGCCAGCAGCAGGCAGGGGGGAAGCACAGATACGCAGTATTTT
NA	TRBV6-1	TRBJ1-4	TRBD1	CASRQGAVNEKLFF	TGTGCCAGCAGACAGGGGGCTGTTAATGAAAAACTGTTTTTT
once	TRBV28	TRBJ1-1	NA	CASSTPGLARHTEAFF	TGTGCCAGCAGTACTCCGGGGCTGGCTAGGCACACTGAAGCTTTCTTT
NA	TRBV29-1	TRBJ2-1	NA	CSVVGRDNEQFF	TGCAGCGTTGTTGGCAGGGACAATGAGCAGTTCTTC
NA	TRBV7-3	TRBJ1-2	NA	CASSQGRFYGYTF	TGTGCCAGCAGCCAGGGACGTTTTTATGGCTACACCTTC
NA	TRBV6-5	TRBJ1-1	NA	CASSSATGRGTEAFF	TGTGCCAGCAGTTCAGCTACGGGCAGGGGCACTGAAGCTTTCTTT
NA	TRBV27	TRBJ1-2	NA	CASSLSISYGPNYGYTF	TGTGCCAGCAGTTTATCGATTTCGTACGGGCCCAACTATGGCTACACCTTC
NA	TRBV7-3	TRBJ2-5	NA	CASSQDLGLPQYF	TGTGCCAGCAGCCAGGACCTAGGGCTACCCCAGTACTTC
once	TRBV9	TRBJ2-2	NA	CASSPRQGGFAGELFF	TGTGCCAGCAGCCCCCGACAGGGAGGATTTGCCGGGGAGCTGTTTTTT
once	TRBV18	TRBJ2-5	NA	CASSLTQGTQETQYF	TGTGCCAGCTCACTAACTCAGGGGACCCAAGAGACCCAGTACTTC
NA	TRBV15	TRBJ2-5	NA	CATSREGPVGTGETQYF	TGTGCCACCAGCAGAGAGGGTCCGGTTGGAACCGGGGAGACCCAGTACTTC
few	TRBV28	TRBJ1-6	TRBD1	CASRDRDRSPLHF	TGTGCCAGCAGGGACAGGGACCGATCACCCCTCCACTTT
once	TRBV5-1	TRBJ1-2	TRBD1	CASSPGGQGNYGYTF	TGCGCCAGCAGCCCAGGTGGACAGGGCAACTATGGCTACACCTTC
NA	TRBV6-5	TRBJ2-1	NA	CASSYGRGDEQFF	TGTGCCAGCAGTTATGGGCGTGGGGATGAGCAGTTCTTC
NA	TRBV18	TRBJ1-4	TRBD1	CASSLGPQGTNEKLFF	TGTGCCAGCTCACTCGGGCCACAGGGGACTAATGAAAAACTGTTTTTT
NA	TRBV19	TRBJ2-1	NA	CASTAGPSYNEQFF	TGTGCCAGTACTGCAGGACCTTCCTACAATGAGCAGTTCTTC
NA	TRBV28	TRBJ1-6	NA	CASSLASRGRNSPLHF	TGTGCCAGCAGTTTAGCAAGCCGGGGGCGGAATTCACCCCTCCACTTT
once	TRBV2	TRBJ1-5	TRBD1	CASRASHPGGSFQPQHF	TGTGCCAGCAGGGCGTCGCATCCAGGGGGTAGTTTTCAGCCCCAGCATTTT
NA	TRBV29-1	TRBJ2-3	NA	CSVELAASTDTQYF	TGCAGCGTTGAACTGGCGGCGAGCACAGATACGCAGTATTTT
NA	TRBV9	TRBJ2-7	NA	CASSVAIWGRTYEQYF	TGTGCCAGCAGCGTAGCTATCTGGGGGCGTACCTACGAGCAGTACTTC
NA	TRBV9	TRBJ2-5	TRBD1	CASSATGGETQYF	TGTGCCAGCAGCGCTACAGGGGGAGAGACCCAGTACTTC
NA	TRBV29-1	TRBJ2-5	NA	CSVGQSDWRETQYF	TGCAGCGTTGGACAGTCCGACTGGAGGGAGACCCAGTACTTC
NA	TRBV18	TRBJ1-2	NA	CASSPLDDPGGYTF	TGTGCCAGCTCACCACTCGACGACCCGGGAGGCTACACCTTC
NA	TRBV18	TRBJ2-5	NA	CASSPQSSPGTQYF	TGTGCCAGCTCACCACAGAGCAGTCCGGGGACCCAGTACTTC
NA	TRBV6-6	TRBJ2-5	NA	CASSPVGSETQYF	TGTGCCAGCAGTCCCGTGGGGAGTGAGACCCAGTACTTC
NA	TRBV13	TRBJ2-3	TRBD1	CASSSTGGPDTQYF	TGTGCCAGCAGCTCGACAGGGGGCCCAGATACGCAGTATTTT
once	TRBV10-1	TRBJ2-3	NA	CASSEGITDTQYF	TGCGCCAGCAGTGAAGGGATCACAGATACGCAGTATTTT
NA	TRBV5-4	TRBJ2-1	TRBD2	CASSLEPSGGSSYNEQFF	TGTGCCAGCAGCCTAGAACCTAGCGGGGGGAGCTCCTACAATGAGCAGTTCTTC